These T cell receptor beta chains were read from a single sample in a study of blood T cell repertoires in COVID-19. Method: immunoSEQ multiplex PCR; TCRdb's copy keeps in-frame clones and lacks some. The sample has a few hundred thousand clones, 85% to 90% seen once; the top ten hold approximately 14%. Sample: PBMCs or T cells enriched from blood (not recorded which). Receptors were obtained from a woman between 45 and 65 years old with acute COVID-19. CDR3s include the opening cysteine and the closing phenylalanine or tryptophan. Fields, in order: J gene, clone size, V gene, D gene, CDR3 protein, CDR3 DNA. A D gene is named only where the DNA matches it firmly. Part of the rows lack a size; the others show once, few, many or a class for expanded clones.

j_gene: TRBJ1-5; abundance: once; v_gene: TRBV19; d_gene: TRBD1; CDR3aa: CASNNRPGQGASSYGSNQPQHF; CDR3nt: TGTGCCAGTAACAATAGACCGGGACAGGGGGCGTCGAGTTATGGTAGCAATCAGCCCCAGCATTTT
j_gene: TRBJ1-5; abundance: -; v_gene: TRBV7-2; d_gene: -; CDR3aa: CASSLGPGGQPQHF; CDR3nt: TGTGCCAGCAGCTTAGGGCCCGGAGGGCAGCCCCAGCATTTT
j_gene: TRBJ1-1; abundance: -; v_gene: TRBV28; d_gene: TRBD1; CDR3aa: CASSLTDRAEAFF; CDR3nt: TGTGCCAGCAGCTTAACCGACAGGGCGGAAGCTTTCTTT
j_gene: TRBJ2-7; abundance: -; v_gene: TRBV9; d_gene: -; CDR3aa: CASSTGAGTSSYEQYF; CDR3nt: TGTGCCAGCAGCACCGGGGCCGGGACTTCATCCTACGAGCAGTACTTC
j_gene: TRBJ1-2; abundance: once; v_gene: TRBV5-1; d_gene: -; CDR3aa: CASSLDRVNYGYTF; CDR3nt: TGCGCCAGCAGCTTGGACAGGGTAAACTATGGCTACACCTTC
j_gene: TRBJ2-4; abundance: -; v_gene: TRBV19; d_gene: TRBD1; CDR3aa: CASSIGDRGPKNIQYF; CDR3nt: TGTGCCAGTAGTATAGGAGACAGGGGGCCAAAAAACATTCAGTACTTC
j_gene: TRBJ1-5; abundance: -; v_gene: TRBV5-1; d_gene: TRBD1; CDR3aa: CASSPSPTGEGNQPQHF; CDR3nt: TGCGCCAGCAGCCCATCCCCGACAGGGGAAGGAAATCAGCCCCAGCATTTT
j_gene: TRBJ2-7; abundance: -; v_gene: TRBV2; d_gene: -; CDR3aa: CASSKAGYEQYF; CDR3nt: TGTGCCAGCAGCAAAGCCGGCTACGAGCAGTACTTC
j_gene: TRBJ2-1; abundance: -; v_gene: TRBV19; d_gene: -; CDR3aa: CASSVQYNEQFF; CDR3nt: TGTGCCAGTAGTGTACAGTACAATGAGCAGTTCTTC
j_gene: TRBJ1-2; abundance: -; v_gene: TRBV5-1; d_gene: -; CDR3aa: CASSLEWAANYGYTF; CDR3nt: TGCGCCAGCAGCCTCGAATGGGCAGCTAACTATGGCTACACCTTC
j_gene: TRBJ1-1; abundance: few; v_gene: TRBV18; d_gene: TRBD1; CDR3aa: CASSPRTGGTEAFF; CDR3nt: TGTGCCAGCTCCCCCAGGACAGGCGGCACTGAAGCTTTCTTT
j_gene: TRBJ1-2; abundance: few; v_gene: TRBV7-9; d_gene: -; CDR3aa: CASSLDNNYGYTF; CDR3nt: TGTGCCAGCAGCTTAGACAATAACTATGGCTACACCTTC
j_gene: TRBJ2-7; abundance: -; v_gene: TRBV7-8; d_gene: -; CDR3aa: CASSLAQGALSYEQYF; CDR3nt: TGTGCCAGCAGCTTAGCGCAAGGGGCCCTTAGCTACGAGCAGTACTTC
j_gene: TRBJ2-6; abundance: -; v_gene: TRBV19; d_gene: -; CDR3aa: CASREAPGANVLTF; CDR3nt: TGTGCCAGTAGAGAGGCCCCTGGGGCCAACGTCCTGACTTTC
j_gene: TRBJ1-3; abundance: -; v_gene: TRBV7-9; d_gene: -; CDR3aa: CASSLPLTTQGGDTIYF; CDR3nt: TGTGCCAGCAGCTTACCTTTAACTACTCAGGGTGGGGACACCATATATTTT